These T cell receptor beta chains were read from a single sample in a study of blood T cells in healthy people across ages. TCRdb re-called the 5' RACE reads with MiXCR, one entry per CDR3 protein. Here the sample spans about 1,600,000 distinct CDR3 sequences, roughly 45% being singletons. The specimen sequenced was blood. These TCRs come from a woman aged 18 to 35 in good health. Each CDR3 is given with its conserved first and last residue. Each record gives: CDR3 protein, CDR3 length, V gene, J gene.

CASSYSSGTHYGYTF	15	TRBV6-6	TRBJ1-2
CASSRGGSNEQFF	13	TRBV7-9	TRBJ2-1
CASRPGLKKSPETQYF	16	TRBV5-1	TRBJ2-5
CASSLEGLNSTDTQYF	16	TRBV7-6	TRBJ2-3
CASSSGRVLRNTDTQYF	17	TRBV7-9	TRBJ2-3
CASSQGSRAKFF	12	TRBV14	TRBJ2-1
CAIGEDHTDTQYF	13	TRBV2	TRBJ2-3
CASSQQGKGRNEQFF	15	TRBV7-8	TRBJ2-1
CASSTQLDSGEQYF	14	TRBV7-9	TRBJ2-7
CASGDALVTFNNSPLHF	17	TRBV6-4	TRBJ1-6
CASSFPILAGGPPDTQYF	18	TRBV7-9	TRBJ2-3
CASSLSGIPWVTDTQYF	17	TRBV7-9	TRBJ2-3
CASTPAGGGQETQYF	15	TRBV6-5	TRBJ2-5
CASSSGPYEQYF	12	TRBV28	TRBJ2-7
CASSLGLAGVGGELFF	16	TRBV6-2/TRBV6-3	TRBJ2-2
CASSVDAGVGEQFF	14	TRBV7-9	TRBJ2-1
CASSFLGLAHEQFF	14	TRBV5-1	TRBJ2-1
CAISSGRTYEQYF	13	TRBV10-3	TRBJ2-7
CASSQNQRDLGLSNGYTF	18	TRBV4-1	TRBJ1-2
CAVSSGANVLTF	12	TRBV30	TRBJ2-6
CASSPWDSLTNTQYF	15	TRBV3-1	TRBJ2-3
CSVSVGGGGNQPQHF	15	TRBV29-1	TRBJ1-5
CASRDSQGNTQYF	13	TRBV5-1	TRBJ2-3
CASSLGTLDSYEQYF	15	TRBV6-5	TRBJ2-7
CASSKALQVVLGGRLGSNQPQHF	23	TRBV21-1	TRBJ1-5
CASSTSGFSYNEQFF	15	TRBV6-5	TRBJ2-1
CASRASGGMDYGYTF	15	TRBV6-6	TRBJ1-2
CATSSRVGGNRHEQFF	16	TRBV15	TRBJ2-1
CASSATRGQGAYEQYF	16	TRBV10-1	TRBJ2-7
CASSSRYTGQAGETQYF	17	TRBV27	TRBJ2-5
CASSQATEKLFF	12	TRBV14	TRBJ1-4
CASSYGQGAKEQYF	14	TRBV28	TRBJ2-7
CASSARTSGAYNEQFF	16	TRBV7-2	TRBJ2-1
CASSARAGTGTNTEAFF	17	TRBV7-6	TRBJ1-1
CASRETDRPTDTQYF	15	TRBV6-5	TRBJ2-3
CAITGSGQGAGGYTF	15	TRBV10-3	TRBJ1-2
CASSQGYRGKNTEAFF	16	TRBV4-1	TRBJ1-1
CAWSVTLERPQHF	13	TRBV30	TRBJ1-5
CASTIPPGGRAFF	13	TRBV12-3/TRBV12-4	TRBJ1-1
CAISESTEGSPVGSRGYEQYF	21	TRBV10-3	-
CASSVAGQIYNEQFF	15	TRBV9	TRBJ2-1
CTSSYSNSATGGETQYF	17	TRBV6-2/TRBV6-3	TRBJ2-5
CASSSSDTTATDTQYF	16	TRBV7-9	TRBJ2-3
CASRRQGNPYEQYF	14	TRBV28	TRBJ2-7
CASSWTGEVSYTF	13	TRBV6-1	TRBJ1-2
CAAGDYNEQFF	11	TRBV6-2/TRBV6-3	TRBJ2-1
CASSVDSRQLHGYGYTF	17	TRBV9	TRBJ1-2
CASSEELAGGDTQYF	15	TRBV6-1	TRBJ2-3
CASSRTYPLQGATYNEQFF	19	TRBV7-8	TRBJ2-1
CSARDRGANTEAFF	14	TRBV20-1	TRBJ1-1